The 3 T cell receptor beta chains below come from one sample, sequenced in a study of T cell changes during pregnancy in multiple sclerosis. Produced via immunoSEQ multiplex PCR; TCRdb's table is partial and in-frame only. The sample carries about 38,000 clones, less than 95% recorded once. The starting material was CD4+ T cells from peripheral blood mononuclear cells, obtained in the second trimester of pregnancy. Receptors were obtained from a female donor with multiple sclerosis, enrolled in a pregnancy study.

J is TRBJ1-1 and V is TRBV6-6; 7 bases are shared with TRBD1. The CDR3 is 13 residues long. V was clipped by 5 bases and J by 7 bases; unmatched bases: 7. The germline CDR1 and CDR2 sequences are MNHNY and SVGAGI (reference sequence). In DNA, the CDR3 is TGTGCCAGCAGTCGGGACAGCGCGATTGAAGCTTTCTTT. It is translated as CASSRDSAIEAFF.

V and J are TRBV5-1 and TRBJ1-4, with D possibly TRBD1 on 5 matching bases. The V end was cut by 0 bases, the J end by 6 bases, with 12 bases between. The CDR3 is made up of 15 amino acids. Germline loops: CDR1 SGHRS, CDR2 YFSETQ. The DNA of the CDR3 is TGCGCCAGCAGCTTGGCTAAGGGGCTTGATGAAAAACTGTTTTTT. Amino acids: CASSLAKGLDEKLFF.

This chain connects TRBV11-3 to TRBJ2-1; 7 positions agree with TRBD1. V lost 2 bases, J lost 5 bases, and 3 bases stayed unmatched. The V gene's germline CDR1 is SGHNT and CDR2 YENEEA. The CDR3 runs 14 residues. The CDR3 DNA reads TGTGCCAGCAGCTTATGGGGACAGAACAATGAGCAGTTCTTC. It translates to CASSLWGQNNEQFF.